At least ten counts were recorded for the clone carrying this T cell receptor beta chain. The antigen remains undetermined. The time point is: patch test 2, 6 weeks after DPC sensitization. As to treatment: therapeutic diphenylcyclopropenone sensitization with weekly scalp DPC. In TCRdb, the RACE reads were re-called with MiXCR into one record per CDR3 protein. The profile shows 350,000 to 400,000 distinct CDR3 sequences, nearly 6.5% of them singletons. The CDR3 has 13 amino acids. Germline V gives CDR1 SGHTA, CDR2 FQGNSA. Between the trimmed V and J ends, which lost 4 bases and 7 bases, there was a span of 11 bases. This sample is drawn from a study of human T cells and chemical hapten exposure. General study findings and limits: With DPC sensitization, TCRs exceeding 1 in 1000 frequency showed no change.

The input for sequencing was whole blood, taken in connection with sensitization to the hapten diphenylcyclopropenone (DPC). The J gene is TRBJ2-1, the V gene TRBV7-2; D remains unclear. This clonotype was obtained from a woman aged 18-35 years with alopecia areata. Some clones in this sample may be carry-over from other donors' samples. The CDR3 bases are TGTGCCAGCAGCTCCCGGTCCTTGAATGAGCAGTTCTTC. As protein: CASSSRSLNEQFF.